The next 2 T cell receptor beta chains were all read from a single sample in a study of alternative splicing in chronic myeloid leukemia remission (dated by TCRdb to the early 2020s). The time point label on this specimen signifies: chronic-phase CML before TKI therapy (screening/day 1). Libraries were prepared through bulk RNA-seq. This sample was sequenced with an Illumina HiSeq 2500. The TruSeq Stranded RNA sample prep kit was used to generate libraries of poly-A-enriched mRNA from an input of approximately 0.97 ug total RNA. The reads went through TCRdb reprocessing, and each CDR3 protein sequence gets one entry with no DNA. The sample yields fewer than 900 distinct CDR3 sequences; approximately 97% were counted once. The biggest ten clones account for 3% to 4% of the sample. Sequenced here: PBMCs or total blood leukocytes (not recorded which), sampled at diagnosis. The receptors originated from an adult with chronic myeloid leukemia.

The chain links TRBV5-1 to TRBJ1-1. The CDR3 runs to 15 residues. Germline CDR1 reads SGHRS; CDR2 reads YFSETQ. CDR3 amino acids: CASSLLGHGSTEAFF.

V is TRBV20-1 and J is TRBJ2-1; absent DNA, TCRdb's TRBD2 call cannot be checked. Per germline, CDR1 DFQATT and CDR2 SNEGSKA (reference sequence). This CDR3 is built from 22 residues. The CDR3 here is CSARMLGSSGGMREASYNEQFF.